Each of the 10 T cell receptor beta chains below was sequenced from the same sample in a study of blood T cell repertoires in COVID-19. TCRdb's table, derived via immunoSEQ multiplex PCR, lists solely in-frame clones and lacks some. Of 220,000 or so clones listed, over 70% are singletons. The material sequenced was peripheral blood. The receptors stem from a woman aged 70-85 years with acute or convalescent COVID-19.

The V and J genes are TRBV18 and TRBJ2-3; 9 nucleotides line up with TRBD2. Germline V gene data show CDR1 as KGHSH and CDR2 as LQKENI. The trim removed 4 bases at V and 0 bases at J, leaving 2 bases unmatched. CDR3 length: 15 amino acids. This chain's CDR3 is CASSRSGGSTDTQYF. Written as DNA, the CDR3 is TGTGCCAGCTCACGCAGCGGGGGGAGCACAGATACGCAGTATTTT.

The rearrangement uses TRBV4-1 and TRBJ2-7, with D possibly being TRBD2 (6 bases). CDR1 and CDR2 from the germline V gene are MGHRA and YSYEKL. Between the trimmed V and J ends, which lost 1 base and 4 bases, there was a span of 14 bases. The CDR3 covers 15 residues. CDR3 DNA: TGCGCCAGCAGCCAAGGACCCGGGGGAGCGTACGAGCAGTACTTC. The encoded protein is CASSQGPGGAYEQYF.

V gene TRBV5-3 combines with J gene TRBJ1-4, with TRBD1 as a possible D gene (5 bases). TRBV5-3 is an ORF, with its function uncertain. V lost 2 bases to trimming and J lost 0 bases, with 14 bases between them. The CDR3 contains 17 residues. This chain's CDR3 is CARSLPGGSATNEKLFF. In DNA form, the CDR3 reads TGTGCCAGAAGCTTACCTGGGGGGAGCGCAACTAATGAAAAACTGTTTTTT.

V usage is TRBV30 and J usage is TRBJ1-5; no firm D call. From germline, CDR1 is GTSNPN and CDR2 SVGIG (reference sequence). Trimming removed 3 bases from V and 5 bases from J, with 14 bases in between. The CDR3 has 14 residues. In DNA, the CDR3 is TGTGCCTGGAGCCTAGCATTTAGGGATCAGCCCCAGCATTTT. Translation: CAWSLAFRDQPQHF.

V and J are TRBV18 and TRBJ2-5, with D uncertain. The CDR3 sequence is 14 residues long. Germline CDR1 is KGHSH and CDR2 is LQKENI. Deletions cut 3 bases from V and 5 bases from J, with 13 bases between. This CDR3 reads CASSPPGLTETQYF. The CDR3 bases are TGTGCCAGCTCACCCCCCGGGTTAACGGAGACCCAGTACTTC.

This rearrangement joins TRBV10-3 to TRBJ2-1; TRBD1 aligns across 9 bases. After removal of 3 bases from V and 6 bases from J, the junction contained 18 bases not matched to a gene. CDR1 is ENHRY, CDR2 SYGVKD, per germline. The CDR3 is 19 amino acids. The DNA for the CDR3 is TGTGCCATCAGTGATCGGCAGGGACAGGGAGGAAAAGGGATCAATGAGCAGTTCTTC. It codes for CAISDRQGQGGKGINEQFF.

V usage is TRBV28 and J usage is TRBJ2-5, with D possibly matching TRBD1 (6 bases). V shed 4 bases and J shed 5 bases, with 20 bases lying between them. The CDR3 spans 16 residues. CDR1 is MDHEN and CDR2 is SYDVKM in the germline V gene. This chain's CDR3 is CASSSLQGTSRETQYF. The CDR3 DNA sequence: TGTGCCAGCAGTTCTCTACAGGGAACCTCAAGGGAGACCCAGTACTTC.

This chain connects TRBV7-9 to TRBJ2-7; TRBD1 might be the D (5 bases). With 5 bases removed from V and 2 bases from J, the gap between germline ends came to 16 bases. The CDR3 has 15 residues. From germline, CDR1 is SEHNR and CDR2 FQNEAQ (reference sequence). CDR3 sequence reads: CASSGWGMLTYEQYF. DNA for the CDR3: TGTGCCAGCAGCGGGTGGGGCATGCTAACCTACGAGCAGTACTTC.

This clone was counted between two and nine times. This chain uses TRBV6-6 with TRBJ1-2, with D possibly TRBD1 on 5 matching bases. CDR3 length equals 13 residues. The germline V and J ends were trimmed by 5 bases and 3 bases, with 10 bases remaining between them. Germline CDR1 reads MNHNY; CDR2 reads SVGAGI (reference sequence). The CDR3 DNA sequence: TGTGCCAGCAGTCCCAGGGTTGACTATGGCTACACCTTC. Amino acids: CASSPRVDYGYTF.

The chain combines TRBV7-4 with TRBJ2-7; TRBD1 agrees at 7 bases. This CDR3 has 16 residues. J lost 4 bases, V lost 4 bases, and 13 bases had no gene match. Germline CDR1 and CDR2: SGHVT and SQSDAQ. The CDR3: CASSSGPDRVIYEQYF. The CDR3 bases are TGTGCCAGCAGCTCCGGTCCAGACAGGGTAATATACGAGCAGTACTTC.